This is a list of T cell receptor beta chains from one sample in a study of blood T cell repertoires in COVID-19. Assay used: immunoSEQ multiplex PCR; TCRdb lists only in-frame clones, some missing. The sample has around 140,000 clones, around 83% seen once. The sample comprised peripheral blood. The receptor source for this set is a woman aged 55-75 years with acute or convalescent COVID-19. CDR3s include the opening cysteine and the closing phenylalanine or tryptophan.

cdr3_length j_call v_call cdr3_aa
16 TRBJ2-7 TRBV13 CASSPANRDRGLEQYF
15 TRBJ2-2 TRBV28 CASSPRQGGTGELFF
16 TRBJ2-2 TRBV3-1/TRBV3-2 CASSQEREPFTGELFF
16 TRBJ2-1 TRBV19 CASSIPPRLAGEKQFF
17 TRBJ1-2 TRBV28 CASSSPRDRAINYGYTF
14 TRBJ2-5 TRBV4-3 CASSHTSGGETQYF
15 TRBJ1-2 TRBV4-2 CASSQNRAENYGYTF
14 TRBJ1-2 TRBV7-2 CASSGDGTVYGYTF
15 TRBJ2-7 TRBV3-1/TRBV3-2 CASSQGVSGAYEQYF
13 TRBJ1-3 TRBV5-4 CASSHRQTNTIYF
14 TRBJ1-1 TRBV5-1 CASSRGQGGTEAFF